This TCR beta chain was identified during a study of blood T cells in healthy people across ages. A J-beta primer mix and a sample-barcoded 5' primer were used in a second PCR of roughly 6 to 11 cycles. Via MiXCR, TCRdb re-called the 5' RACE reads, giving one row per CDR3 protein. The sample yields under 2 million distinct CDR3 sequences, almost 35% seen once. Germline V CDR1 and CDR2: SGHTA, FQGNSA. J lost 5 bases, V lost 4 bases, and 10 bases had no gene match. The CDR3 spans 15 residues. Sequences were obtained from blood. This rearrangement joins TRBV7-2 to TRBJ2-5; the match to TRBD2 covers 7 bases. The clonotype comes from a woman aged 25 to 39 in good health. CDR3: CASSSHLTSQETQYF. Written as DNA, the CDR3 is TGTGCCAGCAGCTCCCACCTGACTAGCCAGGAGACCCAGTACTTC.